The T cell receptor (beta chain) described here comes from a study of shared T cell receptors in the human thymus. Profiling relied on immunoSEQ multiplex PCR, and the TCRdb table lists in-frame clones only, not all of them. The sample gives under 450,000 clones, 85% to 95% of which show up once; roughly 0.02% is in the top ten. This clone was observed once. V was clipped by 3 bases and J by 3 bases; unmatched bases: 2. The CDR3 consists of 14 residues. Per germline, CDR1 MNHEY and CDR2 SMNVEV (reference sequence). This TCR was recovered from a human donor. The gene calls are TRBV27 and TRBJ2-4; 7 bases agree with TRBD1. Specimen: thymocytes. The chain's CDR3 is CASSFGQVKNIQYF. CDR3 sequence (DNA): TGTGCCAGCAGTTTCGGACAGGTCAAAAACATTCAGTACTTC.